One and the same sample provided the 18 T cell receptor beta chains below, sequenced in a study of T cell responses to AZD1222 COVID-19 vaccine. Generated by immunoSEQ multiplex PCR, the TCRdb table keeps only in-frame clones and is missing some. The sample yields about 270,000 clones, about 94% seen once. Sequencing was performed on peripheral blood, taken 28 days after the second AZD1222 dose. Receptors were obtained from an adult who received the AZD1222 COVID-19 vaccine.

The CDR3 spells CASRATSGETQYF. In DNA form, the CDR3 reads TGTGCCAGCAGAGCGACTAGCGGAGAGACCCAGTACTTC. The chain joins TRBV12-3 or TRBV12-4 to TRBJ2-5; 9 bases agree with TRBD2. The CDR3 consists of 13 residues. J gave up 4 bases and V 6 bases, and 3 bases lay outside the gene matches.

The rearrangement links TRBV2 to TRBJ1-2, with D maybe TRBD1 (5 bases). The CDR3 is made up of 13 amino acids. The germline CDR1 and CDR2 sequences are SNHLY and FYNNEI. Trimming took off 8 bases at V and 4 bases at J, with 14 bases between the two ends. CDR3 region: CASQEAGPYGYTF. The CDR3 bases are TGTGCCAGCCAAGAGGCAGGGCCCTATGGCTACACCTTC.

This rearrangement joins TRBV19 to TRBJ1-6; maybe TRBD1 (5 bases). This CDR3 is built from 14 residues. V shed 10 bases and J shed 3 bases, with 13 bases lying between them. Germline CDR1 is LNHDA and CDR2 is SQIVND (reference sequence). The CDR3 sequence is CATAGTYYNSPLHF. The CDR3, as DNA: TGTGCCACTGCTGGGACTTACTATAATTCACCCCTCCACTTT.

The chain combines TRBV27 with TRBJ1-2, with D possibly matching TRBD1 (6 bases). The CDR3 length is 15 residues. The germline V and J ends were trimmed by 2 bases and 3 bases, with 13 bases remaining between them. In germline, CDR1 is MNHEY, CDR2 SMNVEV (reference sequence). The CDR3 sequence is CASSLTGNADYGYTF. CDR3 bases: TGTGCCAGCAGTTTAACAGGGAACGCAGACTATGGCTACACCTTC.

This clone is a singleton in its sample. The J gene is TRBJ2-1, the V gene TRBV7-9; no definite D call. The CDR3 contains 12 residues. Per germline, CDR1 SEHNR and CDR2 FQNEAQ (reference sequence). The germline V and J ends were trimmed by 2 bases and 9 bases, with 8 bases remaining between them. This CDR3 reads CASSLNSGEQFF. In DNA form, the CDR3 reads TGTGCCAGCAGCTTAAATTCTGGTGAGCAGTTCTTC.

The chain joins TRBV2 to TRBJ1-1, with D possibly matching TRBD1 (6 bases). The CDR3 runs 13 residues. Trimming stripped 2 bases from V and 8 bases from J, with 12 bases between. Germline V gene lookup returns CDR1 SNHLY and CDR2 FYNNEI. Here the CDR3 reads CASSEQGSGEAFF. For the CDR3, the DNA is TGTGCCAGCAGTGAACAGGGGTCAGGCGAAGCTTTCTTT.

The J gene is TRBJ2-7, the V gene TRBV4-1; 8 positions match TRBD2. The CDR3 consists of 13 residues. The trim removed 0 bases at V and 12 bases at J, leaving 7 bases unmatched. Germline CDR1 and CDR2: MGHRA and YSYEKL. In nucleotides, the CDR3 is TGCGCCAGCAGCCAAGAAGGCCTAGCGGGTGCGTACTTC. This sequence encodes CASSQEGLAGAYF.

V usage is TRBV7-2 and J usage is TRBJ1-1; D unclear. The germline CDR1 and CDR2 sequences are SGHTA and FQGNSA. The V end lost 5 bases, the J end lost 5 bases, and 15 bases lay between the germline ends. CDR3 length equals 14 residues. The CDR3 nucleotides read TGTGCCAGCAGCGAGTCGGGTTTCAGAACTGAAGCTTTCTTT. This gives the protein CASSESGFRTEAFF.

Of note for this clone: This same CDR3 is encoded by further DNA sequences in the sample. The chain uses TRBV7-2 and TRBJ2-7; D is undetermined. CDR1 is SGHTA and CDR2 is FQGNSA in the germline V gene. The CDR3 runs 13 residues. The ends were cut back, 4 bases at V and 1 base at J, with 8 bases in the middle. The CDR3 DNA follows: TGTGCCAGCAGCTCAACCGGGTCCTACGAGCAGTACTTC. It is translated as CASSSTGSYEQYF.

The chain employs TRBV4-1 and TRBJ2-5, with D unclear. Germline CDR1 is MGHRA and CDR2 is YSYEKL. V lost 4 bases to trimming and J lost 3 bases, with 9 bases between them. The length of the CDR3 is 13 residues. As DNA, the CDR3 is TGCGCCAGCAGCCGAGGCCGAAAAGAGACCCAGTACTTC. Protein: CASSRGRKETQYF.

A note on this clone: The sample holds other DNA sequences that translate to the same CDR3. The gene calls are TRBV2 and TRBJ1-3, with 7 bases aligning to TRBD1. The CDR3 has 14 residues. Germline CDR1 is SNHLY and CDR2 is FYNNEI. After removal of 4 bases from V and 2 bases from J, the junction contained 2 bases not matched to a gene. The CDR3 nucleotides read TGTGCCAGCAGTGGTCAGGGGGCTGGAAACACCATATATTTT. Its protein product is CASSGQGAGNTIYF.

DNA of the CDR3: TGTGTCAGTAAATTAAAGGGAGCCCAAGAGACCCAGTACTTC. Protein sequence: CVSKLKGAQETQYF. This chain joins TRBV28 and TRBJ2-5, with D possibly TRBD2 on 5 matching bases. Germline CDR1 and CDR2: MDHEN and SYDVKM. The CDR3 length is 14 residues.

V and J are TRBV30 and TRBJ1-2; 7 bases are a match to TRBD1. The CDR3 runs 13 residues. The V gene's germline CDR1 is GTSNPN and CDR2 SVGIG (reference sequence). The V gene end was trimmed by 3 bases and the J gene end by 6 bases; junction bases not matched to a gene: 7. Here the CDR3 DNA reads TGTGCCTGGAGCGGAGGGGGCGGAGATGGCTACACCTTC. It codes for CAWSGGGGDGYTF.

The chain carries TRBV28 and TRBJ2-4, with D uncertain. CDR1 MDHEN and CDR2 SYDVKM come from the germline V gene. The length of the CDR3 is 13 residues. V lost 5 bases, J lost 0 bases, and 5 bases lay in between. CDR3 residues: CASSDIAKNIQYF. For the CDR3, the DNA is TGTGCCAGCAGTGATATAGCCAAAAACATTCAGTACTTC.

V is TRBV2 and J is TRBJ2-2; D is ambiguous. Germline assignment: CDR1 SNHLY and CDR2 FYNNEI. The CDR3 totals 11 residues. V lost 6 bases, J lost 4 bases, and 3 bases lay in between. The CDR3 loop reads CASRATGELFF. CDR3 sequence (DNA): TGTGCCAGCAGGGCCACCGGGGAGCTGTTTTTT.

V usage is TRBV18 and J usage is TRBJ2-7, with D possibly called TRBD1 or TRBD2 (5 bases each). The CDR3 extends over 15 amino acids. Deletions cut 2 bases from V and 7 bases from J, with 18 bases between. Germline V gene data show CDR1 as KGHSH and CDR2 as LQKENI. CDR3 nucleotide sequence: TGTGCCAGCTCACCAGGGACCTCCCCTGCCGGGGAGCAGTACTTC. Its translation: CASSPGTSPAGEQYF.

This chain joins TRBV18 and TRBJ1-1; D unresolved. V shed 6 bases and J shed 1 base, with 9 bases lying between them. The CDR3 contains 13 residues. Germline CDR1 reads KGHSH; CDR2 reads LQKENI. CDR3 DNA: TGTGCCAGCTCGCTTCAAAGGAACACTGAAGCTTTCTTT. Translation: CASSLQRNTEAFF.

V and J are TRBV5-6 and TRBJ2-1; tentatively, D is TRBD1 (5 bases). The CDR3 contains 13 residues. Germline CDR1 reads SGHDT; CDR2 reads YYEEEE. The V and J ends lost 0 bases and 6 bases respectively, with 7 bases between them. The CDR3 DNA reads as TGTGCCAGCAGCTTGGGACAGATCAATGAGCAGTTCTTC. Translated: CASSLGQINEQFF.